The 13 T cell receptor beta chains in this list originate from one sample, sequenced in a study of blood T cell repertoires in COVID-19. Only in-frame clones appear in the TCRdb table, and some are missing; sequencing was by immunoSEQ multiplex PCR. The table includes around 150,000 clones, 84% detected once. The specimen was peripheral blood. The receptors here all came from a man between 65 and 79 years old with acute or convalescent COVID-19.

The genes are TRBV6-5 and TRBJ2-7; 9 nucleotides agree with TRBD1. CDR1 is MNHEY, CDR2 SVGAGI, per germline. V was clipped by 2 bases and J by 3 bases; unmatched bases: 5. The CDR3 extends over 15 amino acids. This CDR3 reads CASSYIGQGNYEQYF. DNA for the CDR3: TGTGCCAGCAGTTACATAGGACAGGGGAACTACGAGCAGTACTTC.

This clone was detected a few times. The J gene is TRBJ1-5, the V gene TRBV5-1; possibly TRBD1 for D (5 bases). The CDR3 length is 14 residues. V was trimmed by 0 bases and J by 3 bases, leaving 7 bases between them. CDR1 and CDR2 from the germline V gene are SGHRS and YFSETQ. CDR3 loop: CASSLAGPNQPQHF. The CDR3 bases are TGCGCCAGCAGCTTGGCAGGGCCCAATCAGCCCCAGCATTTT.

The CDR3: CASSLAGPNNEQFF. CDR3 sequence (DNA): TGTGCCAGCAGCTTAGCGGGCCCGAACAATGAGCAGTTCTTC. The J gene is TRBJ2-1, the V gene TRBV7-3; TRBD2 is a possible D gene (5 bases). The CDR3 spans 14 residues. V gave up 2 bases and J gave up 5 bases, with 10 bases separating them. The germline V gene has CDR1 SGHTA and CDR2 FQGTGA.

This sequence joins TRBV4-1 and TRBJ1-1; no clear D gene. V was pared by 3 bases and J by 3 bases, with 8 bases between. Germline V CDR1 and CDR2: MGHRA, YSYEKL. This CDR3 has 13 residues. CDR3 sequence reads: CASSHPRDTEAFF. The CDR3 coding sequence is TGCGCCAGCAGCCACCCCCGGGACACTGAAGCTTTCTTT.

V and J are TRBV28 and TRBJ2-7, with 8 bases that match TRBD2. The junction had 2 bases not matched to a gene; V was cut back by 8 bases and J by 2 bases. This CDR3 is 12 amino acids long. CDR1 is MDHEN and CDR2 is SYDVKM in the germline V gene. The DNA for the CDR3 is TGTGCCAGCTTAGCGGGAACCTACGAGCAGTACTTC. Amino acid sequence: CASLAGTYEQYF.

This clone was observed once. V is TRBV9 and J is TRBJ2-2, with 14 bases lining up with TRBD2. The CDR3 contains 15 residues. Germline assignment: CDR1 SGDLS and CDR2 YYNGEE. With 6 bases clipped from V and 5 bases from J, the junction kept 3 bases outside the gene matches. CDR3 nucleotide sequence: TGTGCCAGCAAGGGACTAGCGGGAGAGACCGGGGAGCTGTTTTTT. Translation: CASKGLAGETGELFF.

This clone was counted once. The chain combines TRBV3-1 (or the pseudogene TRBV3-2) with TRBJ2-3, with 12 bases matching TRBD2. The CDR3 consists of 18 residues. Trimming removed 0 bases from V and 5 bases from J; junction bases left unmatched: 9. CDR1 and CDR2 (germline): LGHDT, YNNKEL (reference sequence). The CDR3 DNA sequence: TGTGCCAGCAGCCAAGATCGAAGGACTAGCGGGGAGGGAGATACGCAGTATTTT. Translated, it gives CASSQDRRTSGEGDTQYF.

V is TRBV19 and J is TRBJ1-1, with D perhaps matching TRBD1 (5 bases). The CDR3 extends over 13 amino acids. Germline V gene lookup returns CDR1 LNHDA and CDR2 SQIVND (reference sequence). V lost 5 bases to trimming and J lost 1 base, with 8 bases between them. CDR3 DNA: TGTGCCAGTAGTGATAGGGGGAACACTGAAGCTTTCTTT. Its protein is CASSDRGNTEAFF.

The rearrangement links TRBV18 to TRBJ1-5; 8 bases are shared with TRBD1. This CDR3 has 16 amino acids. From germline, CDR1 is KGHSH and CDR2 LQKENI. Germline trimming cut 5 bases from V and 1 base from J; bases unmatched to any gene: 7. In DNA form, the CDR3 reads TGTGCCAGCTCAGGACAGGGCGGTGAGAGCAATCAGCCCCAGCATTTT. Its translation: CASSGQGGESNQPQHF. Full variable domain (outside the CDR3, taken from reference TRBV18 and TRBJ1-5): NAGVMQNPRHLVRRRGQEARLRCSPMKGHSHVYWYRQLPEEGLKFMVYLQKENIIDESGMPKERFSAEFPKEGPSILRIQQVVRGDSAAYFCASSGQGGESNQPQHFGDGTRLSIL.

The chain links TRBV3-1 (or the pseudogene TRBV3-2) to TRBJ2-7; 8 positions match TRBD1. CDR1 LGHDT and CDR2 YNNKEL come from the germline V gene (reference sequence). CDR3 length: 14 amino acids. V was clipped by 1 base and J by 9 bases; unmatched bases: 8. CDR3 nucleotides: TGTGCCAGCAGCCAAGCCGCAGGGGGCGCTGGGCAGTACTTC. Translating gives CASSQAAGGAGQYF.

J is TRBJ2-1 and V is TRBV14; D is possibly TRBD1 (5 bases). Trimming took off 1 base at V and 4 bases at J, with 17 bases between the two ends. Germline-derived CDR1 and CDR2 are SGHDN and FVKESK. The CDR3 sequence is 17 residues long. CDR3 nucleotides: TGTGCCAGCAGCCAAGGGGTGGGGCGAGGTATATACAATGAGCAGTTCTTC. It codes for CASSQGVGRGIYNEQFF.

This clone has a single count. This chain joins TRBV15 and TRBJ2-7; D might be TRBD1 (6 bases). CDR1 and CDR2 (germline): LNHNV, YYDKDF (reference sequence). The CDR3 is 16 residues long. V lost 3 bases and J lost 7, with 22 bases in between. The CDR3 DNA reads TGTGCCACCAGCAGGGAGACAGGATCGCCCACCGGGGAGCAGTACTTC. Translated, it gives CATSRETGSPTGEQYF.

The chain combines TRBV5-1 with TRBJ2-3; TRBD1 aligns across 8 bases. Germline CDR1 reads SGHRS; CDR2 reads YFSETQ. The CDR3 is 16 amino acids. V dropped 0 bases and J dropped 3; count of bases not matched to a gene: 6. In DNA form, the CDR3 reads TGCGCCAGCAGCTTGGCCTCCAGGGGGCTGACAGATACGCAGTATTTT. Protein product: CASSLASRGLTDTQYF.